These 2 T cell receptor beta chains originate from one sample sequenced in a study of blood T cell repertoires in COVID-19. This table comes from immunoSEQ multiplex PCR, and its TCRdb copy is limited to in-frame clones, with some not included. The data show around 310,000 clones, roughly 90% seen once. Material for sequencing was PBMCs or T cells enriched from blood (not recorded which). These receptors all stem from a woman aged 40 to 50 who had recovered from COVID-19.

The chain employs TRBV5-1 and TRBJ2-7; tentative D call: TRBD2 (6 bases). Germline CDR1 is SGHRS and CDR2 is YFSETQ. The CDR3 is 13 amino acids. The V gene lost 1 base and the J gene lost 5 bases, with 10 bases spanning the gap. CDR3 DNA sequence: TGCGCCAGCAGCTTGAGCAGGGAGGACGAGCAGTACTTC. Protein: CASSLSREDEQYF.

The rearrangement uses TRBV7-3 and TRBJ2-3, with a possible D match to TRBD1 (6 bases). V was cut by 7 bases and J by 2 bases, with 13 bases left in between. CDR1 SGHTA and CDR2 FQGTGA come from the germline V gene. CDR3 length: 14 amino acids. The CDR3, as DNA: TGTGCCAGCAAGGAGGACAGATCCACAGATACGCAGTATTTT. Translation: CASKEDRSTDTQYF.